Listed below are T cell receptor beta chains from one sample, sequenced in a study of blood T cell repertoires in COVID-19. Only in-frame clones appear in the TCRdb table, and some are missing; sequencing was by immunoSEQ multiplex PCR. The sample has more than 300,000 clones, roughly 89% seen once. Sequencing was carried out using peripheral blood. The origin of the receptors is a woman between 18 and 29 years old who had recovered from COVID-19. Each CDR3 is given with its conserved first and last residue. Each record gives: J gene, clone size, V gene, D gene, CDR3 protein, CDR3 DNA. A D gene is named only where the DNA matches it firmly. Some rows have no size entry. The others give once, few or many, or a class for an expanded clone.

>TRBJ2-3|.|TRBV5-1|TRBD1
CASSSSGTGVDTQYF
TGCGCCAGCAGCTCTTCCGGGACAGGGGTAGATACGCAGTATTTT
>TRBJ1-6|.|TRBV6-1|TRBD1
CASSDRGTNSPLHF
TGTGCCAGCAGTGACAGGGGGACCAATTCACCCCTCCACTTT
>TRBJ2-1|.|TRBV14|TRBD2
CASSQASGSFSYNEQFF
TGTGCCAGCAGCCAAGCGAGCGGGAGTTTCTCCTACAATGAGCAGTTCTTC
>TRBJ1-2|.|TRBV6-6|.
CASSPSDYGYTF
TGTGCCAGCAGCCCTTCTGACTATGGCTACACCTTC
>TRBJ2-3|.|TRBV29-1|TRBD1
CSVLKGQFTDTQYF
TGCAGCGTTTTGAAGGGACAGTTTACAGATACGCAGTATTTT
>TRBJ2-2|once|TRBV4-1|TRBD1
CASSQLQGIRATGELFF
TGCGCCAGCAGCCAGCTACAGGGGATTCGTGCCACCGGGGAGCTGTTTTTT
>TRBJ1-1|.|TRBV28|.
CASSIQVNTEAFF
TGTGCCAGCAGCATACAGGTGAACACTGAAGCTTTCTTT
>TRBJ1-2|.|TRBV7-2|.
CASSLSSANYGYTF
TGTGCCAGCAGCTTAAGTTCAGCTAACTATGGCTACACCTTC
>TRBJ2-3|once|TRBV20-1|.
CSANEVQYF
TGCAGTGCCAATGAGGTGCAGTATTTT
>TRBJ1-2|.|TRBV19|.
CASRWEEGYTF
TGTGCCAGTAGATGGGAGGAGGGCTACACCTTC
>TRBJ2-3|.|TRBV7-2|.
CASSPKWEIDTQYF
TGTGCCAGCAGCCCCAAGTGGGAGATTGATACGCAGTATTTT
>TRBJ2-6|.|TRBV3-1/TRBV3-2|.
CASSQVISGANVLTF
TGTGCCAGCAGCCAAGTAATCTCTGGGGCCAACGTCCTGACTTTC
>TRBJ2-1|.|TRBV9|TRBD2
CASSFGLAGAYNEQFF
TGTGCCAGCAGTTTTGGACTAGCGGGAGCCTACAATGAGCAGTTCTTC
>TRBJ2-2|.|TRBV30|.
CALGSSGDRNTGELFF
TGTGCCTTGGGCAGTTCGGGGGACAGGAACACCGGGGAGCTGTTTTTT
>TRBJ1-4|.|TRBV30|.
CAWSRAGTNEKLFF
TGTGCCTGGAGTCGGGCGGGAACTAATGAAAAACTGTTTTTT
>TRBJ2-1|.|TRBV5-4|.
CASSTSSYNEQFF
TGTGCCAGCAGTACTTCTAGCTACAATGAGCAGTTCTTC
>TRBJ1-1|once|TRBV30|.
CAWSVRTGRWTEAFF
TGTGCCTGGAGTGTACGAACAGGGCGGTGGACTGAAGCTTTCTTT
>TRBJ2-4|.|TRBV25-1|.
CASIRGQGIDIQYF
TGTGCCAGCATAAGGGGCCAGGGGATCGACATTCAGTACTTC
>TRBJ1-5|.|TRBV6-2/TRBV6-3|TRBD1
CASSYPDRGMYSNQPQHF
TGTGCCAGCAGTTACCCCGACAGGGGTATGTATAGCAATCAGCCCCAGCATTTT
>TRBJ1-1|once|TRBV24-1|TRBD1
CATSAGTANTEAFF
TGTGCCACCAGTGCCGGGACAGCAAACACTGAAGCTTTCTTT
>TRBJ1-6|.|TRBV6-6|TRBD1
CASSYAGGDSPLHF
TGTGCCAGCAGTTACGCAGGGGGCGATTCACCCCTCCACTTT
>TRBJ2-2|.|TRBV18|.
CASSPRPLGVVTGELFF
TGTGCCAGCTCACCACGGCCACTAGGAGTGGTCACCGGGGAGCTGTTTTTT
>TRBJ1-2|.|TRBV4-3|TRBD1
CASSQDVGQADYGYTF
TGCGCCAGCAGCCAAGATGTTGGACAGGCGGACTATGGCTACACCTTC
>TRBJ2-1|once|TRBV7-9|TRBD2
CASSLKAGLAHEQFF
TGTGCCAGCAGCTTAAAGGCAGGACTAGCTCATGAGCAGTTCTTC
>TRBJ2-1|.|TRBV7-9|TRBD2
CASSLSEKNSGRLLF
TGTGCCAGCAGCTTATCCGAGAAGAATAGCGGGAGATTGCTCTTC
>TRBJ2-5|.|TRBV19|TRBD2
CASSIGSGSMETQYF
TGTGCCAGTAGTATAGGGAGCGGGAGTATGGAGACCCAGTACTTC
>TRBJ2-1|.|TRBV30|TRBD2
CAWSAIAGAGYNEQFF
TGTGCCTGGAGTGCGATCGCGGGAGCGGGATACAATGAGCAGTTCTTC
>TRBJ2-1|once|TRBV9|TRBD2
CASSRTSGMSENEQFF
TGTGCCAGCAGTCGTACTAGCGGGATGTCTGAAAATGAGCAGTTCTTC
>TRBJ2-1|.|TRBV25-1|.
CASKEGAQGGNEQFF
TGTGCCAGCAAGGAGGGGGCGCAGGGTGGGAATGAGCAGTTCTTC
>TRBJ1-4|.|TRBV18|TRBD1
CASSPPGQGAGKLFF
TGTGCCAGCTCACCGCCGGGACAGGGGGCTGGAAAACTGTTTTTT
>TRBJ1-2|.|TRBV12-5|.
CASSGSNYGYTF
TGTGCTAGCTCGGGGAGTAACTATGGCTACACCTTC
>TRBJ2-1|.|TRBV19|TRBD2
CASSSSWGRGHNEQFF
TGTGCCAGTAGTAGTTCTTGGGGGAGGGGCCACAATGAGCAGTTCTTC
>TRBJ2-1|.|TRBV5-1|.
CASSLTPRDNEQFF
TGCGCCAGCAGCTTGACCCCCCGGGACAATGAGCAGTTCTTC
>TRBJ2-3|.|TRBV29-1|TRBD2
CSVGLAGGLTDTQYF
TGCAGCGTGGGCTTAGCGGGAGGCCTCACAGATACGCAGTATTTT
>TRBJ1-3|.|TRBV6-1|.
CASSELGGSGNTIYF
TGTGCCAGCAGTGAACTCGGGGGATCTGGAAACACCATATATTTT
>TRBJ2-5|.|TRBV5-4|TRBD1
CASSSGGQRYQETQYF
TGTGCCAGCAGCAGTGGGGGACAGCGGTACCAAGAGACCCAGTACTTC
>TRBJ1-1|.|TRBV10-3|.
CAITREGWHTEAFF
TGTGCCATCACACGTGAGGGATGGCACACTGAAGCTTTCTTT
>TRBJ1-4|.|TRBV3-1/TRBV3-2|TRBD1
CASRLAGTGYEKLFF
TGTGCCAGCAGGCTTGCCGGGACAGGGTATGAAAAACTGTTTTTT
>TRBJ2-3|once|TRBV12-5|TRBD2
CASGPHPGTSSPDTQYF
TGTGCTAGTGGTCCTCACCCCGGGACTAGCAGCCCAGATACGCAGTATTTT
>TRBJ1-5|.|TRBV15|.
CATSRGENPNQPQHF
TGTGCCACCAGCAGAGGAGAGAACCCCAATCAGCCCCAGCATTTT
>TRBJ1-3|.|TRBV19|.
CASSIQRLGRIGGGNTIYF
TGTGCCAGTAGTATACAACGCCTTGGCAGAATCGGGGGTGGAAACACCATATATTTT
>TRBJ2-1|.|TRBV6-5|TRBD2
CASSQLAGGSEQFF
TGTGCCAGCAGCCAACTAGCGGGAGGTTCTGAGCAGTTCTTC
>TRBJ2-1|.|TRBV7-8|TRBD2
CASSLVSGSSEQFF
TGTGCCAGCAGCTTAGTTAGCGGGAGCAGTGAGCAGTTCTTC
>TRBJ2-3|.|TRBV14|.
CASSQVLTGRDTQYF
TGTGCCAGCAGCCAAGTCCTGACGGGTAGGGATACGCAGTATTTT
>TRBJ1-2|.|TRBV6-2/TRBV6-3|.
CASSYGSGYTF
TGTGCCAGCAGTTACGGTAGTGGCTACACCTTC
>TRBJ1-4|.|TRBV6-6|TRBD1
CASRNRDRVEKLFF
TGTGCCAGCAGAAACCGGGACAGGGTAGAAAAACTGTTTTTT
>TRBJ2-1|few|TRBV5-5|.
CASSGWGVLNEQFF
TGTGCCAGCAGCGGGTGGGGGGTCCTCAATGAGCAGTTCTTC
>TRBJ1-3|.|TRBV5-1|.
CASSLSRPGNTIYF
TGCGCCAGCAGTTTAAGCCGCCCTGGAAACACCATATATTTT
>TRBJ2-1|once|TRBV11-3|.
CASSLRLGPANEQFF
TGTGCCAGCAGCCTTAGGTTGGGGCCCGCCAATGAGCAGTTCTTC